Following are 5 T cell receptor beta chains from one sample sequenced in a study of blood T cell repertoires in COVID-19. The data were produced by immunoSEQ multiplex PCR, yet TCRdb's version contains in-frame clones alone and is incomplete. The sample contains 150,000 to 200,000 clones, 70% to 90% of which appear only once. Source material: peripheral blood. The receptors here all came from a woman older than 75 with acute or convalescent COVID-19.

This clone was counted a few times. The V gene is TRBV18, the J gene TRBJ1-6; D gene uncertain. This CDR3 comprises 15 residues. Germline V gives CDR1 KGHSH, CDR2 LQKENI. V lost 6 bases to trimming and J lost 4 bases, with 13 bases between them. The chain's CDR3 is CASSLGEYYNSPLHF. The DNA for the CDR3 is TGTGCCAGCTCTCTCGGGGAGTATTATAATTCACCCCTCCACTTT.

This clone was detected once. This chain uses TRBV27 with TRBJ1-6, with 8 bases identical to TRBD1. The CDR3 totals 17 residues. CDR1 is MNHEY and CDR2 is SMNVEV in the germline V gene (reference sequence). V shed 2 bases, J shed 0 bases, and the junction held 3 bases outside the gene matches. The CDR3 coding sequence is TGTGCCAGCAGTTTAGGACAGGGAAGCTCCTATAATTCACCCCTCCACTTT. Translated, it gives CASSLGQGSSYNSPLHF.

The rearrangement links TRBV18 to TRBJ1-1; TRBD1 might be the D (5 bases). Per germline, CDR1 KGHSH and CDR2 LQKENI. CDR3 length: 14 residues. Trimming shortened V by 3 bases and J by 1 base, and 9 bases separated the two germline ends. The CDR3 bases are TGTGCCAGCTCACCGACAGTCCCGAACACTGAAGCTTTCTTT. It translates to CASSPTVPNTEAFF.

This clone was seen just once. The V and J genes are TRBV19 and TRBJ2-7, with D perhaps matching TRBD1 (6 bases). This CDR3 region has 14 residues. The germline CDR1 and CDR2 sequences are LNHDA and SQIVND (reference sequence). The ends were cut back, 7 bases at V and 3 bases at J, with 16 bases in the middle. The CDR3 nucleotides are TGTGCCAGTACCCCCAGGGCGGACAGCTACGAGCAGTACTTC. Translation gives CASTPRADSYEQYF. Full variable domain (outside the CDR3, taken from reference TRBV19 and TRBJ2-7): DGGITQSPKYLFRKEGQNVTLSCEQNLNHDAMYWYRQDPGQGLRLIYYSQIVNDFQKGDIAEGYSVSREKKESFPLTVTSAQKNPTAFYLCASTPRADSYEQYFGPGTRLTVT.

The CDR3 reads CASSFGQSNTEAFF. CDR3 nucleotide sequence: TGTGCCAGCAGCTTTGGGCAGTCAAACACTGAAGCTTTCTTT. This rearrangement joins TRBV11-3 to TRBJ1-1; D remains ambiguous. V was shortened by 3 bases and J by 2 bases, with 10 bases between the two germline ends. Per the germline V gene, CDR1 is SGHNT and CDR2 is YENEEA. The CDR3 contains 14 residues.